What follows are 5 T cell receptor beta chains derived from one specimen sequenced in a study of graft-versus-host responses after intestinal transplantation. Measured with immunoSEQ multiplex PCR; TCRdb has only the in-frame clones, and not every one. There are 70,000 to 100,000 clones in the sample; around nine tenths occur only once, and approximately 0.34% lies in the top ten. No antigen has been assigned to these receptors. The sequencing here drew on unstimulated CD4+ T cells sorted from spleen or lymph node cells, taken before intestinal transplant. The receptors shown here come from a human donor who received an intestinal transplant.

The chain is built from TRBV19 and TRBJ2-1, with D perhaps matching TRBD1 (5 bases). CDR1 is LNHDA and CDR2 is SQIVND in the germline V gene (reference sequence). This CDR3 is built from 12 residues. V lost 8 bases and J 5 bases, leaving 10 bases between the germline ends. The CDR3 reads CASGRQNNEQFF. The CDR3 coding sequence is TGTGCCAGTGGTAGACAGAACAATGAGCAGTTCTTC.

The CDR3 sequence is CASSLAPSGLLGEQFF. The CDR3 DNA sequence: TGTGCCAGCAGCTTAGCGCCTAGCGGTTTATTAGGAGAGCAGTTCTTC. This chain uses TRBV11-1 with TRBJ2-1; 7 nucleotides match TRBD2. CDR1 SGHAT and CDR2 FQDESV come from the germline V gene (reference sequence). The CDR3 sequence is 16 residues long. After removal of 0 bases from V and 10 bases from J, the junction contained 12 bases not matched to a gene.

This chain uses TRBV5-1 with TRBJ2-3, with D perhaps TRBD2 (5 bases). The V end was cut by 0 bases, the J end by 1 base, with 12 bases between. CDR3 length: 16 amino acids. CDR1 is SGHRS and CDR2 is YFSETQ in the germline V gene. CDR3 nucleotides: TGCGCCAGCAGCTTGGGAGCGGCTTCAGGCACAGATACGCAGTATTTT. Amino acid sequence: CASSLGAASGTDTQYF.

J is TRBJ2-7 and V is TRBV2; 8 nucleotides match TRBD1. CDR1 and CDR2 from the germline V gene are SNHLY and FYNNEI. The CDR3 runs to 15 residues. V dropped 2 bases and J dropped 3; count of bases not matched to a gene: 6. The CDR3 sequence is CASSEPGQGLYEQYF. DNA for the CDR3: TGTGCCAGCAGTGAACCCGGACAGGGTCTCTACGAGCAGTACTTC.

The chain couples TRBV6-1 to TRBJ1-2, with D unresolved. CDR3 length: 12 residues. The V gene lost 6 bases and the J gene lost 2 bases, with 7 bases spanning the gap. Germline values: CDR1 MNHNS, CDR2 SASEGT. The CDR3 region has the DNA TGTGCCAGCAGGAACAACAACTATGGCTACACCTTC. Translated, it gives CASRNNNYGYTF.